This paragraph reports one T cell receptor (beta chain). Its target is not known. This specimen comes from a study of cytomegalovirus exposure and HLA in healthy donors. In the study overall: Earlier work reported 100 million or so unique TCR beta sequences from roughly 180 million T cells.

General study findings and limits: Per a later analysis, 15,000 to 20,000 TCR beta sequences showed association with HLA alleles at 0.05 false discovery rate. Follow-up analysis later connected one missense variant in DCLRE1C with trimming of TCR beta V- and J-genes.

Primers included in the PCR were 60 Vbeta and 13 Jbeta primers. Generated by immunoSEQ multiplex PCR, the TCRdb table keeps only in-frame clones and is missing some. The table shows roughly 100,000 clones, with over 60% occurring only once. The sequenced sample consisted of PBMCs. The source of this sequence is a male donor in good health and CMV-seropositive.

The CDR3 DNA reads TGTGCCAGCAGCTTGACGCAGGGGGCTCATGAAAAACTGTTTTTT. It specifies CASSLTQGAHEKLFF. The V gene is TRBV5-4, the J gene TRBJ1-4; TRBD1 matches at 8 bases. This CDR3 has 15 residues. The V gene end was trimmed by 1 base and the J gene end by 6 bases; junction bases not matched to a gene: 5. CDR1 and CDR2 (germline): SGHNT, YYREEE (reference sequence). Together with reference TRBV5-4 and TRBJ1-4, the CDR3 gives the full variable domain: ETGVTQSPTHLIKTRGQQVTLRCSSQSGHNTVSWYQQALGQGPQFIFQYYREEENGRGNFPPRFSGLQFPNYSSELNVNALELDDSALYLCASSLTQGAHEKLFFGSGTQLSVL.